The T cell receptor (beta chain) under discussion was sequenced for a study of cytomegalovirus exposure and HLA in healthy donors. In the PCR, 60 Vbeta and 13 Jbeta primers were used. Clones were read by immunoSEQ multiplex PCR, and TCRdb kept only the in-frame ones, dropping some. The sample has under 200,000 clones, 12% seen once; the top ten hold approximately 8.3%. This clone has more than one count but fewer than ten. Sequencing used PBMCs. The clonotype originates from a man in his forties or fifties in good health and CMV-seropositive.

The CDR3 nucleotides read TGCGCCAGCAGCCAAGAGGGAGGGACAGATACGCAGTATTTT. It translates to CASSQEGGTDTQYF. The chain employs TRBV4-3 and TRBJ2-3; 7 bases are shared with TRBD2. The V segment lost 0 bases and the J segment 3 bases; nucleotides outside the gene matches: 0. Per the germline V gene, CDR1 is LGHNA and CDR2 is YSLEER. The CDR3 spans 14 residues.